This T cell receptor beta chain was identified in a study of T-cell memory formation after mild COVID-19. Overall study: Largely donor-specific TCR clusters were found.

V shed 4 bases and J 1 base; nucleotides not matched to a gene: 13. The CDR3 contains 18 residues. Germline V gene sequence: CDR1 MGHRA, CDR2 YSYEKL. Each CDR3 protein gets one entry after TCRdb re-called the 5' RACE reads with MiXCR. The sample yields more than 250,000 distinct CDR3 sequences, 15% to 20% seen once. Sequencing used PBMCs or a T cell subset sorted from them (not recorded which). The gene calls are TRBV4-1 and TRBJ1-3; 7 bases align to TRBD1. The sequence derives from a man younger than 35 who had mild COVID-19 (a few samples of this study predate the infection). Cell type and time point are not known. The CDR3 bases are TGCGCCAGCAGCCCACGAGGACAGGACTCATATTCTGGAAACACCATATATTTT. Protein sequence: CASSPRGQDSYSGNTIYF.